The 25 T cell receptor beta chains presented below share a single source sample, sequenced in a study of T cell repertoires in cytomegalovirus infection. Using its own MiXCR run on the reads, TCRdb lists one record per CDR3 protein. The sample contains fewer than 300,000 distinct CDR3 sequences, roughly 24% of which appear only once. The sample consisted of PBMCs. Receptor source: a human donor in good health (CMV status not recorded). Some clones in this sample may be carry-over from other donors' samples.

The chain is built from TRBV14 and TRBJ1-2; unclear D gene. V dropped 0 bases and J dropped 5 bases, with 7 bases sitting between them. Germline V gene lookup returns CDR1 SGHDN and CDR2 FVKESK. CDR3 length equals 13 residues. The CDR3 protein is CASSQDTAYGYTF. CDR3 coding DNA: TGTGCCAGCAGCCAAGATACGGCTTATGGCTACACCTTC. Complete variable domain (other parts from reference TRBV14 and TRBJ1-2): EAGVTQFPSHSVIEKGQTVTLRCDPISGHDNLYWYRRVMGKEIKFLLHFVKESKQDESGMPNNRFLAERTGGTYSTLKVQPAELEDSGVYFCASSQDTAYGYTFGSGTRLTVV.

This clonotype was found many times. CDR3 residues: CASDQTGYYNEQFF. The CDR3 DNA is TGTGCCAGCGACCAGACAGGGTACTACAATGAGCAGTTCTTC. The gene calls are TRBV7-8 and TRBJ2-1; 7 bases agree with TRBD1. Germline V gene data show CDR1 as SGHVS and CDR2 as FQNEAQ. This CDR3 has 14 amino acids. V dropped 8 bases and J dropped 3; count of bases not matched to a gene: 7.

In its sample, this clonotype was seen a few times. The J gene is TRBJ2-1, the V gene TRBV28; weak D call: TRBD2 (6 bases). With 6 bases removed from V and 8 bases from J, the gap between germline ends came to 14 bases. The germline V gene has CDR1 MDHEN and CDR2 SYDVKM. This CDR3 spans 13 amino acids. CDR3 region: CASRASVVYEQFF. DNA for the CDR3: TGTGCCAGCAGGGCTAGCGTGGTTTATGAGCAGTTCTTC.

This clonotype was recorded at least ten times. The J gene is TRBJ1-5, the V gene TRBV20-1, with 11 bases matching TRBD1. The CDR3 spans 19 residues. Germline CDR1 is DFQATT and CDR2 is SNEGSKA (reference sequence). V dropped 0 bases and J dropped 4; count of bases not matched to a gene: 14. The CDR3, as DNA: TGCAGTGCTAGAGATCTCCGGACAGGGGGCCCCAAGGGGAATCAGCCCCAGCATTTT. Translated, it gives CSARDLRTGGPKGNQPQHF.

This clonotype has ten or more counts. This rearrangement joins TRBV28 to TRBJ2-5, with 8 positions matching TRBD1. V was pared by 1 base and J by 6 bases, with 1 base of the junction left unmatched. Germline V gene sequence: CDR1 MDHEN, CDR2 SYDVKM. The CDR3 has 13 amino acids. The CDR3 is CASSLSGGQTQYF. For the CDR3, the DNA is TGTGCCAGCAGTTTATCAGGGGGCCAGACCCAGTACTTC. The complete variable domain, with remaining parts taken from reference TRBV28 and TRBJ2-5, reads DVKVTQSSRYLVKRTGEKVFLECVQDMDHENMFWYRQDPGLGLRLIYFSYDVKMKEKGDIPEGYSVSREKKERFSLILESASTNQTSMYLCASSLSGGQTQYFGPGTRLLVL.

This chain uses TRBV28 with TRBJ2-4; TRBD1 aligns across 9 bases. With V trimmed by 4 bases and J by 0 bases, 4 bases remained unmatched. The CDR3 length is 16 residues. In germline, CDR1 is MDHEN, CDR2 SYDVKM. Here the CDR3 DNA reads TGTGCCAGCAGTTCACAGGGGGCTCGAGCCAAAAACATTCAGTACTTC. It yields the protein CASSSQGARAKNIQYF.

This clonotype was counted many times. The J gene is TRBJ1-1, the V gene TRBV7-2; D is possibly TRBD1 (5 bases). Per germline, CDR1 SGHTA and CDR2 FQGNSA. The V end lost 1 base, the J end lost 1 base, and 10 bases lay between the germline ends. The CDR3 covers 15 residues. CDR3 sequence reads: CASSLVPGTNTEAFF. The CDR3 DNA reads as TGTGCCAGCAGCTTAGTACCAGGGACGAACACTGAAGCTTTCTTT.

CDR3 nucleotides: TGCAGCGTTGGGGGACAGGGGGGCGACGAGCAGTACTTC. This gives the protein CSVGGQGGDEQYF. The V gene is TRBV29-1, the J gene TRBJ2-7; 11 positions agree with TRBD1. There are 13 residues in the CDR3. J gave up 5 bases and V 4 bases, and 4 bases lay outside the gene matches. CDR1 is SQVTM, CDR2 ANQGSEA, per germline.

This clonotype was seen only once. The V and J genes are TRBV28 and TRBJ1-3; perhaps TRBD1 as D (6 bases). CDR1 MDHEN and CDR2 SYDVKM come from the germline V gene. V shed 5 bases and J shed 4 bases, with 15 bases lying between them. The CDR3 totals 15 residues. CDR3 DNA: TGTGCCAGCAGTCCAATGGGGACATCAGGAAACACCATATATTTT. It yields the protein CASSPMGTSGNTIYF.

Concerning this clonotype: A clone one base away is much larger, so this may be a read error. V is TRBV7-9 and J is TRBJ2-3; 10 bases are a match to TRBD2. Germline V gene data show CDR1 as SEHNR and CDR2 as FQNEAQ (reference sequence). The length of the CDR3 is 16 residues. The CDR3 DNA is TGTGCCAGCAGCACAGGGACTAGCGCTAGCACAGAAACGCAGTATTTT. This translates into CASSTGTSASTETQYF.

The CDR3 DNA reads TGTGCCAGCAACCCAGACATGAGCAATCAGCCCCAGCATTTT. This translates into CASNPDMSNQPQHF. The chain carries TRBV12-3 or TRBV12-4 and TRBJ1-5; D not certain. This CDR3 has 14 amino acids. Trimming took 7 bases from V and 1 from J, leaving 11 bases between them.

The chain links TRBV11-2 to TRBJ2-3; the D is unclear. V lost 1 base and J lost 7, with 12 bases in between. The CDR3 covers 14 residues. Germline CDR1 SGHAT, CDR2 FQNNGV. CDR3 protein: CASSLAWMGYTQYF. The CDR3 region has the DNA TGTGCCAGCAGCTTAGCGTGGATGGGTTATACGCAGTATTTT.

V and J are TRBV19 and TRBJ2-1, with TRBD2 matching 11 bases. Losses at the gene ends were 7 bases for V and 4 bases for J; bases not matched to a gene: 6. The CDR3 has 15 amino acids. CDR1 LNHDA and CDR2 SQIVND come from the germline V gene (reference sequence). The CDR3 protein is CASNPGTSGYNEQFF. CDR3 sequence (DNA): TGTGCCAGTAACCCCGGGACTAGCGGTTACAATGAGCAGTTCTTC.

This clonotype was seen more than once but under ten times. V is TRBV28 and J is TRBJ1-2; D call uncertain. The length of the CDR3 is 12 residues. Germline V gene lookup returns CDR1 MDHEN and CDR2 SYDVKM. V lost 2 bases and J 6 bases, leaving 7 bases between the germline ends. CDR3 sequence reads: CASSLDGDGYTF. The CDR3 nucleotides read TGTGCCAGCAGTTTAGACGGCGATGGCTACACCTTC.

This rearrangement joins TRBV28 to TRBJ2-5, with D perhaps assigned TRBD1 or TRBD2 (6 bases each). This CDR3 is 15 amino acids long. V was cut by 3 bases and J by 4 bases, with 15 bases left in between. Germline CDR1 reads MDHEN; CDR2 reads SYDVKM. CDR3 DNA sequence: TGTGCCAGCAGTTTCCCCGGGGGCCATACAGAGACCCAGTACTTC. It specifies CASSFPGGHTETQYF.

This clonotype has only a few counts. The V and J genes are TRBV7-9 and TRBJ1-6, with a possible D match to TRBD1 (5 bases). The CDR3 has 16 residues. Trimming removed 6 bases at V and 7 bases at J, with 19 bases between. Germline V gene data show CDR1 as SEHNR and CDR2 as FQNEAQ (reference sequence). The CDR3 sequence is CASSFSAPRANSPLHF. In DNA, the CDR3 is TGTGCCAGCAGTTTTAGCGCCCCCAGGGCGAATTCACCCCTCCACTTT.

This clonotype has just a few counts. The chain links TRBV12-3 or TRBV12-4 to TRBJ2-3; possibly TRBD2 for D (6 bases). V gave up 10 bases and J gave up 4 bases, with 18 bases separating them. The CDR3 consists of 14 residues. CDR3 coding DNA: TGTGCCACCCTGTCCGGAGGGTGGCCAGATACGCAGTATTTT. It translates to CATLSGGWPDTQYF.

The rearrangement uses TRBV14 and TRBJ2-3; the D is unclear. V was shortened by 0 bases and J by 4 bases, with 5 bases between the two germline ends. CDR1 and CDR2 from the germline V gene are SGHDN and FVKESK. The CDR3 spans 13 residues. This CDR3 is CASSQELADTQYF. The CDR3 DNA follows: TGTGCCAGCAGCCAAGAACTCGCAGATACGCAGTATTTT.

This clonotype came up once. The chain recombines TRBV20-1 with TRBJ2-3; the D is unclear. Germline assignment: CDR1 DFQATT and CDR2 SNEGSKA (reference sequence). Trimming removed 6 bases at V and 0 bases at J, with 13 bases between. The CDR3 is 14 amino acids. The CDR3 protein is CSALDSFSTDTQYF. CDR3 DNA: TGCAGTGCCTTAGACTCGTTTAGCACAGATACGCAGTATTTT.

The chain couples TRBV13 to TRBJ2-7; possible D gene TRBD2, 6 bases. Germline assignment: CDR1 PRHDT and CDR2 FYEKMQ (reference sequence). V lost 4 bases and J 1 base, leaving 20 bases between the germline ends. This CDR3 region has 17 residues. The CDR3 loop reads CASSSGLGNYVSYEQYF. The CDR3 bases are TGTGCCAGCAGCTCGGGACTGGGAAATTATGTATCCTACGAGCAGTACTTC.

In its sample, this clonotype was seen many times. At one end the junction does not follow the germline gene, possibly because of a read error. The genes are TRBV7-2 and TRBJ2-3, with D tentatively TRBD2 (5 bases). The germline CDR1 and CDR2 sequences are SGHTA and FQGNSA. The CDR3 sequence is 13 residues long. The CDR3 sequence is CASSLAYTDTQYF. The CDR3 nucleotides read TGTGCCAGCAGTTTAGCGTACACAGATACGCAGTATTTT.

The chain has TRBV2 and TRBJ2-1; 12 bases line up with TRBD2. CDR3 length equals 17 residues. CDR1 is SNHLY, CDR2 FYNNEI, per germline. Trimming at V came to 7 bases and at J to 2 bases, leaving 9 bases not matched to a gene. CDR3 loop: CASTEILAGGTYNEQFF. In DNA form, the CDR3 reads TGTGCCAGCACCGAAATACTAGCGGGGGGCACCTACAATGAGCAGTTCTTC.

This clonotype occurred a few times. The chain combines TRBV20-1 with TRBJ2-5, with a possible D match to TRBD2 (5 bases). CDR1 and CDR2 (germline): DFQATT, SNEGSKA (reference sequence). V lost 3 bases to trimming and J lost 1 base, with 12 bases between them. CDR3 length: 14 residues. For the CDR3, the DNA is TGCAGTGCTAGGGAGCTCCGGGGCCAAGAGACCCAGTACTTC. It yields the protein CSARELRGQETQYF.

The rearrangement links TRBV2 to TRBJ2-7; D possibly corresponds to TRBD1 (6 bases). The germline V gene encodes CDR1 SNHLY and CDR2 FYNNEI. Trimming shortened V by 3 bases and J by 8 bases, and 11 bases separated the two germline ends. The CDR3 spans 12 residues. The CDR3 region has the DNA TGTGCCAGCAGTGAGACAGGTCCAAAGCAGTACTTC. Its translation is CASSETGPKQYF. The full variable domain, its missing parts supplied by reference TRBV2 and TRBJ2-7, is EPEVTQTPSHQVTQMGQEVILRCVPISNHLYFYWYRQILGQKVEFLVSFYNNEISEKSEIFDDQFSVERPDGSNFTLKIRSTKLEDSAMYFCASSETGPKQYFGPGTRLTVT.

This clonotype turned up a few times. V is TRBV20-1 and J is TRBJ2-3, with 8 bases lining up with TRBD1. The junction had 6 bases not matched to a gene; V was cut back by 1 base and J by 3 bases. Germline V gene lookup returns CDR1 DFQATT and CDR2 SNEGSKA (reference sequence). The CDR3 contains 15 residues. Here the CDR3 reads CSARGGQERTDTQYF. The DNA for the CDR3 is TGCAGTGCTAGAGGGGGACAGGAACGGACAGATACGCAGTATTTT.